The following is a T cell receptor beta chain sequence with its context. Its antigen is not identified. The sample originates from a study of CD4 T cells in relation to SARS-CoV-2 and coronaviruses. Germline CDR1 is SGHRS and CDR2 is YFSETQ. The CDR3 is made up of 14 amino acids. V trimming: 4 bases; J trimming: 4 bases; junction bases outside the gene matches: 2. Unexposed donor CD4+ T cells date from about 2011-2018, before the COVID-19 pandemic. After ten to eleven days of culture, CD4+ T cells were isolated. As cell numbers allowed, unexposed-donor CD4+ T cells faced SARS-CoV-2 S/N and four cold-coronavirus spikes. Overall study results and limits: No crossreactivity against non-spike viral proteins was tested here. Compared with monoreactive clones, crossreactive clones showed significantly weaker SARS-CoV-2 expansion.

TCRdb's copy holds only in-frame clones and misses some; the assay was immunoSEQ multiplex PCR. This table has under 30,000 clones, about two thirds appearing once. The sequence came from a human donor in good health. Source material: CD4+ T cells from PBMCs, cultured in vitro. This sequence joins TRBV5-1 and TRBJ2-3; 11 bases map to TRBD2. The CDR3 nucleotides read TGCGCCAGCAGCCTAGCGGGAGGTTCAGATACGCAGTATTTT. Translating gives CASSLAGGSDTQYF.